The 7 T cell receptor beta chains in this list originate from one sample, sequenced in a study of blood T cell repertoires in COVID-19. The table came from immunoSEQ multiplex PCR; TCRdb's copy has only in-frame clones and leaves some out. This sample has roughly 290,000 clones; approximately 90% occur once, and the top ten carry 0.75% to 0.9%. The sequenced material came from peripheral blood. The receptors derive from a man aged 30 to 39 with acute or convalescent COVID-19.

The V and J genes are TRBV11-2 and TRBJ1-3; no reliable D call. From germline, CDR1 is SGHAT and CDR2 FQNNGV. The CDR3 has 13 amino acids. V shed 5 bases and J shed 4 bases, with 9 bases lying between them. CDR3 loop: CASSGIQGNTIYF. The CDR3 bases are TGTGCCAGCAGCGGTATACAGGGAAACACCATATATTTT.

This sequence joins TRBV28 and TRBJ2-7; TRBD1 is a possible D gene (6 bases). Germline CDR1 reads MDHEN; CDR2 reads SYDVKM. The V and J ends lost 7 bases and 4 bases respectively, with 11 bases between them. This CDR3 spans 12 amino acids. The chain's CDR3 is CASTLGGYEQYF. CDR3 sequence (DNA): TGTGCCAGCACTCTAGGGGGATACGAGCAGTACTTC.

The CDR3 loop reads CASSFIRQGAGSSGYTF. The CDR3 region has the DNA TGTGCCAGCAGTTTTATTCGCCAGGGGGCGGGGTCTAGTGGCTACACCTTC. The chain links TRBV28 to TRBJ1-2; 8 nucleotides agree with TRBD1. J was trimmed by 7 bases and V by 3 bases; bases with no gene match: 16. The CDR3 is made up of 17 amino acids. Per germline, CDR1 MDHEN and CDR2 SYDVKM.

This chain uses TRBV19 with TRBJ1-5; perhaps TRBD1 as D (5 bases). Looked up from germline, CDR1 is LNHDA and CDR2 is SQIVND (reference sequence). The V gene lost 5 bases and the J gene lost 6 bases, with 11 bases spanning the gap. This CDR3 contains 13 residues. The DNA of the CDR3 is TGTGCCAGTAGTCTCCAGGGAAGTCAGCCCCAGCATTTT. It specifies CASSLQGSQPQHF. The full variable domain, rest sourced from reference TRBV19 and TRBJ1-5, is DGGITQSPKYLFRKEGQNVTLSCEQNLNHDAMYWYRQDPGQGLRLIYYSQIVNDFQKGDIAEGYSVSREKKESFPLTVTSAQKNPTAFYLCASSLQGSQPQHFGDGTRLSIL.

The chain is built from TRBV6-5 and TRBJ2-3; D is unresolved. Trimming took 0 bases from V and 4 from J, leaving 8 bases between them. CDR3 length equals 14 residues. Germline lookup yields CDR1 MNHEY and CDR2 SVGAGI. The CDR3 bases are TGTGCCAGCAGTTACTCTGGGCTGGCAGATACGCAGTATTTT. Translation: CASSYSGLADTQYF.

J is TRBJ1-5 and V is TRBV19; 8 bases agree with TRBD1. This CDR3 region has 15 residues. The V and J ends lost 7 bases and 5 bases, in that order; junction bases with no gene match: 10. Germline assignment: CDR1 LNHDA and CDR2 SQIVND (reference sequence). In nucleotides, the CDR3 is TGTGCCAGTATTCGTTCAGGGGGCTCGGATCAGCCCCAGCATTTT. Its protein is CASIRSGGSDQPQHF. The entire variable domain, with the rest obtained from reference TRBV19 and TRBJ1-5, is as follows: DGGITQSPKYLFRKEGQNVTLSCEQNLNHDAMYWYRQDPGQGLRLIYYSQIVNDFQKGDIAEGYSVSREKKESFPLTVTSAQKNPTAFYLCASIRSGGSDQPQHFGDGTRLSIL.

V and J are TRBV7-9 and TRBJ1-2; 11 bases are shared with TRBD1. This CDR3 has 15 residues. After removal of 1 base from V and 2 bases from J, the junction contained 0 bases not matched to a gene. Germline V gene sequence: CDR1 SEHNR, CDR2 FQNEAQ (reference sequence). CDR3 sequence reads: CASSLGTGGNYGYTF. For the CDR3, the DNA is TGTGCCAGCAGCTTAGGGACAGGGGGCAACTATGGCTACACCTTC.